This T cell receptor beta chain stems from a study of CD4 T cells in relation to SARS-CoV-2 and coronaviruses. Produced via immunoSEQ multiplex PCR; TCRdb's table is partial and in-frame only. The data hold approximately 38,000 clones, with roughly 90% observed a single time. This CDR3 spans 11 amino acids. From germline, CDR1 is SGHAT and CDR2 FQNNGV. Trimming pared 5 bases from V and 3 bases from J, leaving 5 bases between. There are a few counts of this clone. The specimen was memory CD4+ T cells from PBMCs. This receptor was taken from an adult with COVID-19. V gene TRBV11-2 combines with J gene TRBJ2-7; D is ambiguous. This CDR3 reads CASSPNYEQYF. The DNA of the CDR3 is TGTGCCAGCAGCCCAAACTACGAGCAGTACTTC.